The 6 T cell receptor beta chains reported below all come from one sample, sequenced in a study of beta chain features in type 1 diabetes listed by TCRdb under 2018. Library preparation was by the immunoSEQ multiplex PCR assay. The entire amount of isolated RNA was reverse transcribed using the High Capacity cDNA Reverse Transcription Kit, so the sequenced TCRB transcripts were expressed ones. Sourced from immuneACCESS, this table was stored by TCRdb with only in-frame sequences that have V and J called. A share of the clones is absent; for the studies checked, an unresolved V gene accounts for under half, and the remainder has no known explanation. Counted in this sample were roughly 230,000 clones; approximately 10% of them appeared once. The ten largest clones take up more than 0.015% of the sample. These receptors' antigens are unknown. The full study reports these points: In all four CD4+ subsets, TCRB CDR3 length was moderately but significantly shorter in type 1 diabetes patients.

Sequencing was performed on naive CD4+ T cells from blood. The cell subset or site label corresponds to: true naive CD4+ T cells. These receptors were obtained from a man aged 25-40 years with type 1 diabetes.

This clone was recorded at least ten times. The V call is TRBV4-3, the J call TRBJ1-2, with 7 bases identical to TRBD1. Unmatched junction bases numbered 1, after V lost 0 bases and J lost 6 bases. The CDR3 spans 13 residues. The germline gives CDR1 LGHNA, CDR2 YSLEER. CDR3 in DNA: TGCGCCAGCAGCCAAGAGACAGGGAATGGCTACACCTTC. It yields the protein CASSQETGNGYTF.

Only a few counts were recorded for this clone. The chain has TRBV18 and TRBJ2-1; no firm D call. The CDR3 is made up of 12 amino acids. Germline CDR1 reads KGHSH; CDR2 reads LQKENI. Trimming pared 3 bases from V and 10 bases from J, leaving 10 bases between. As DNA, the CDR3 is TGTGCCAGCTCACCTTATGAGCGAGAGCAGTTCTTC. Translation gives CASSPYEREQFF.

V gene TRBV5-1 combines with J gene TRBJ2-3; 12 nucleotides agree with TRBD2. The CDR3 loop spans 15 amino acids. J gave up 3 bases and V 4 bases, and 3 bases lay outside the gene matches. Germline V gene lookup returns CDR1 SGHRS and CDR2 YFSETQ. CDR3 amino acids: CASSPTSGGTDTQYF. The CDR3 coding sequence is TGCGCCAGCAGCCCGACTAGCGGGGGAACAGATACGCAGTATTTT.

The chain combines TRBV7-9 with TRBJ1-2; TRBD1 agrees at 7 bases. The V gene's germline CDR1 is SEHNR and CDR2 FQNEAQ (reference sequence). The V segment lost 5 bases and the J segment 6 bases; nucleotides outside the gene matches: 9. CDR3 length: 14 amino acids. The CDR3 spells CASSLAGRGNGYTF. In DNA, the CDR3 is TGTGCCAGCAGCCTCGCCGGCAGGGGGAATGGCTACACCTTC.

The V gene is TRBV27, the J gene TRBJ1-2, with 9 nucleotides matching TRBD1. With V trimmed by 6 bases and J by 6 bases, 8 bases remained unmatched. The CDR3 loop spans 14 amino acids. Germline lookup yields CDR1 MNHEY and CDR2 SMNVEV (reference sequence). The CDR3 sequence: CASSRGDRANGYTF. In DNA form, the CDR3 reads TGTGCCAGCAGCCGAGGGGACAGGGCGAATGGCTACACCTTC.

This clone was seen a handful of times. The CDR3: CAWSVLPHAELAKNIQYF. CDR3 DNA sequence: TGTGCCTGGAGTGTACTTCCCCATGCTGAATTAGCCAAAAACATTCAGTACTTC. The rearrangement links TRBV30 to TRBJ2-4; the D is unclear. The V end lost 0 bases, the J end lost 0 bases, and 18 bases lay between the germline ends. The CDR3 consists of 18 residues. The germline V gene encodes CDR1 GTSNPN and CDR2 SVGIG (reference sequence).